Shown below are 27 T cell receptor beta chains from a single sample sequenced in a study of early T cells in non-severe SARS-CoV-2 infection (dated by TCRdb to the early 2020s). Library preparation employed 5' RACE. TCRdb shows the sequencer as NextSeq 500. Using fastp at Q25 and MiXCR, TCRdb reprocessed the public reads and kept productive beta chains. Rows are combined by CDR3 protein, so each entry shows the most common genes and DNA. The sample has 35,000 to 45,000 distinct CDR3 sequences on record, around 4% of them singletons. The top ten clones comprise approximately 11% of the sample. The material sequenced was whole blood. These receptors all come from an adult who was a healthcare worker with PCR-confirmed SARS-CoV-2 infection or an uninfected control (not recorded which).

This clonotype was seen at least ten times. The chain has TRBV7-9 and TRBJ2-3; no firm D call. CDR1 and CDR2 (germline): SEHNR, FQNEAQ (reference sequence). The CDR3 sequence is 13 residues long. V lost 2 bases and J 8 bases, leaving 11 bases between the germline ends. CDR3 in amino acids: CASSLPEPPTQYF. The CDR3 nucleotides read TGTGCCAGCAGCTTACCCGAACCCCCTACGCAGTATTTT.

In the case of this clonotype: A read error may be the cause here, since a much bigger clone is one base away. V is TRBV6-1 and J is TRBJ2-7; D remains ambiguous. Germline assignment: CDR1 MNHNS and CDR2 SASEGT. The CDR3 is 15 residues long. CDR3 loop: CASGERWLTRVEQYF. CDR3 DNA sequence: TGTGCCAGCGGTGAAAGATGGCTCACCCGGGTCGAGCAGTACTTC.

The sample holds many counts of this clonotype. V usage is TRBV28 and J usage is TRBJ1-4; weak D call: TRBD1 (6 bases). Trimming pared 7 bases from V and 4 bases from J, leaving 13 bases between. This CDR3 comprises 14 residues. Looked up from germline, CDR1 is MDHEN and CDR2 is SYDVKM. The CDR3 DNA reads as TGTGCCAGCACCCAGGACAGATATAATGAAAAACTGTTTTTT. This gives the protein CASTQDRYNEKLFF.

In its sample, this clonotype was seen many times. The chain couples TRBV14 to TRBJ2-7, with 7 nucleotides matching TRBD1. This CDR3 region has 16 residues. Germline CDR1 and CDR2: SGHDN and FVKESK. Trimming cost V 1 base and J 4 bases; bases outside gene matches: 10. Written as DNA, the CDR3 is TGTGCCAGCAGCCAAGCTTGGTGGCAGGGGGATTACGAGCAGTACGTC. Its protein is CASSQAWWQGDYEQYV.

At least ten counts were recorded for this clonotype. J is TRBJ2-3 and V is TRBV5-1; no firm D call. The CDR3 is 15 amino acids. CDR1 is SGHRS, CDR2 YFSETQ, per germline. V lost 0 bases and J lost 4, with 12 bases in between. CDR3 nucleotide sequence: TGCGCCAGCAGCTTGGGATATACAGAGGCAGATACGCAGTATTTT. It translates to CASSLGYTEADTQYF.

This clonotype was observed many times. The V call is TRBV6-1, the J call TRBJ2-3, with D possibly being TRBD1 (6 bases). The germline CDR1 and CDR2 sequences are MNHNS and SASEGT. The ends were cut back, 8 bases at V and 1 base at J, with 16 bases in the middle. This CDR3 is 15 amino acids long. This CDR3 is CASLYTGIGTDTQYF. DNA of the CDR3: TGTGCCAGCCTTTATACAGGGATCGGCACAGATACGCAGTATTTT.

This clonotype was recorded at least ten times. The chain recombines TRBV19 with TRBJ1-5; no firm D call. This CDR3 is built from 16 residues. Looked up from germline, CDR1 is LNHDA and CDR2 is SQIVND (reference sequence). Trimming took 1 base from V and 7 from J, leaving 17 bases between them. In nucleotides, the CDR3 is TGTGCCAGTAGTATAGCCTACGGATCTCCCTCGCAGCCCCAGCATTTT. Amino acid sequence: CASSIAYGSPSQPQHF.

This clonotype has just a few counts. The V call is TRBV12-3 or TRBV12-4, the J call TRBJ2-1; D gene unclear. The CDR3 covers 12 residues. The V end lost 3 bases, the J end lost 7 bases, and 7 bases lay between the germline ends. This CDR3 reads CASSFGLNEQFF. The CDR3 DNA reads TGTGCCAGCAGTTTCGGCCTGAATGAGCAGTTCTTC.

This clonotype was found a few times. The chain employs TRBV6-5 and TRBJ2-3; TRBD1 matches at 7 bases. J lost 3 bases, V lost 2 bases, and 5 bases had no gene match. This CDR3 is 15 amino acids long. The germline gives CDR1 MNHEY, CDR2 SVGAGI. The CDR3 reads CASSYGSTGTDTQYF. Written as DNA, the CDR3 is TGTGCCAGCAGTTACGGATCGACAGGGACAGATACGCAGTATTTT.

A few counts support this clonotype. The rearrangement uses TRBV19 and TRBJ2-3, with 10 bases that match TRBD2. This CDR3 is 16 amino acids long. The ends lost 5 bases at V and 1 base at J; junction bases unmatched: 6. CDR1 LNHDA and CDR2 SQIVND come from the germline V gene (reference sequence). This CDR3 reads CASSSSGSSRTDTQYF. The CDR3 DNA sequence: TGTGCCAGTAGTTCTAGCGGGAGCTCTCGCACAGATACGCAGTATTTT. Complete variable domain (other parts from reference TRBV19 and TRBJ2-3): DGGITQSPKYLFRKEGQNVTLSCEQNLNHDAMYWYRQDPGQGLRLIYYSQIVNDFQKGDIAEGYSVSREKKESFPLTVTSAQKNPTAFYLCASSSSGSSRTDTQYFGPGTRLTVL.

This clonotype was seen repeatedly, ten times or more. The chain carries TRBV5-1 and TRBJ1-3, with 7 bases fitting TRBD1. This CDR3 comprises 14 residues. CDR1 and CDR2 from the germline V gene are SGHRS and YFSETQ. V trimming: 2 bases; J trimming: 3 bases; junction bases outside the gene matches: 2. The CDR3 here is CASSFGTVGNTIYF. In DNA form, the CDR3 reads TGCGCCAGCAGCTTCGGGACAGTTGGAAACACCATATATTTT.

This clonotype has at least ten counts. The chain links TRBV19 to TRBJ2-3; TRBD2 matches at 9 bases. CDR3 length: 15 amino acids. Germline V gives CDR1 LNHDA, CDR2 SQIVND (reference sequence). V gave up 7 bases and J gave up 4 bases; unmatched junction bases: 9. The CDR3 reads CASKASGTSSDTQYF. The CDR3 DNA follows: TGTGCCAGTAAGGCTAGCGGGACTTCATCAGATACGCAGTATTTT.

In this sample, this clonotype turned up many times. This sequence joins TRBV18 and TRBJ2-3; possibly TRBD2 for D (6 bases). Between the trimmed V and J ends, which lost 3 bases and 0 bases, there was a span of 16 bases. The CDR3 consists of 17 residues. CDR1 is KGHSH, CDR2 LQKENI, per germline. The CDR3 is CASSPARVSGSTDTQYF. For the CDR3, the DNA is TGTGCCAGCTCACCCGCCCGAGTTAGCGGAAGCACAGATACGCAGTATTTT.

The chain couples TRBV20-1 to TRBJ2-1; possibly TRBD1 for D (6 bases). The CDR3 has 18 amino acids. V was trimmed by 1 base and J by 9 bases, leaving 28 bases between them. Germline V gene data show CDR1 as DFQATT and CDR2 as SNEGSKA (reference sequence). The CDR3 nucleotides read TGCAGTGCTAGAGCCTCGGCGGGCTTAGTAGGGGGAACGGGTGAGCAGTTCTTC. It codes for CSARASAGLVGGTGEQFF.

This clonotype was counted ten times or more. The chain links TRBV6-2 or TRBV6-3 to TRBJ1-6; TRBD1 matches at 7 bases. Germline-derived CDR1 and CDR2 are MNHEY and SVGEGT. The CDR3 sequence is 12 residues long. V dropped 7 bases and J dropped 7; count of bases not matched to a gene: 1. The CDR3 sequence is CASKGQNSPLHF. DNA of the CDR3: TGTGCCAGCAAGGGACAGAATTCACCCCTCCACTTT.

This clonotype was picked up many times. This chain joins TRBV7-2 and TRBJ2-5, with D possibly matching TRBD1 (5 bases). Trimming shortened V by 2 bases and J by 5 bases, and 12 bases separated the two germline ends. Per the germline V gene, CDR1 is SGHTA and CDR2 is FQGNSA. This CDR3 has 14 amino acids. CDR3 sequence (DNA): TGTGCCAGCAGCTTAAATAGGGGTTTTGAGACCCAGTACTTC. The encoded protein is CASSLNRGFETQYF.

In its sample, this clonotype ranks as medium-sized (0.01 to 0.1%). The rearrangement uses TRBV7-9 and TRBJ1-5; D gene unclear. Trimming took 2 bases from V and 2 from J, leaving 28 bases between them. The CDR3 has 21 amino acids. The germline V gene has CDR1 SEHNR and CDR2 FQNEAQ (reference sequence). The CDR3 here is CASSLFLGAGLRAARNQPQHF. The CDR3, as DNA: TGTGCCAGCAGCTTATTCCTCGGTGCGGGCCTGAGGGCCGCGCGCAATCAGCCCCAGCATTTT. Supplemented by reference TRBV7-9 and TRBJ1-5, the full variable domain reads DTGVSQNPRHKITKRGQNVTFRCDPISEHNRLYWYRQTLGQGPEFLTYFQNEAQLEKSRLLSDRFSAERPKGSFSTLEIQRTEQGDSAMYLCASSLFLGAGLRAARNQPQHFGDGTRLSIL.

This clonotype was recorded many times. The chain recombines TRBV6-5 with TRBJ1-1, with 10 positions matching TRBD1. V lost 3 bases to trimming and J lost 5 bases; unmatched junction nucleotides: 6. Germline V lookup: CDR1 MNHEY, CDR2 SVGAGI. The CDR3 sequence is 15 residues long. CDR3 coding DNA: TGTGCCAGCAGTTATTCCGGACAGGGGGTGACTGAAGCTTTCTTT. It encodes CASSYSGQGVTEAFF.

The table lists this clonotype with many counts. The chain employs TRBV18 and TRBJ2-7, with 8 bases lining up with TRBD1. Trimming cost V 2 bases and J 4 bases; bases outside gene matches: 10. The CDR3 is 16 residues long. Germline loops: CDR1 KGHSH, CDR2 LQKENI. The CDR3 sequence is CASSPAGTGQLYEQYF. The DNA of the CDR3 is TGTGCCAGCTCACCAGCCGGGACAGGCCAGTTATACGAGCAGTACTTC.

This rearrangement joins TRBV9 to TRBJ2-1, with 7 bases that match TRBD1. The CDR3 runs to 18 residues. Looked up from germline, CDR1 is SGDLS and CDR2 is YYNGEE. V trimming: 8 bases; J trimming: 3 bases; junction bases outside the gene matches: 20. The DNA of the CDR3 is TGTGCCAGGTATACCGGGACAGTCTCAGGGTGGTTCTACAATGAGCAGTTCTTC. Protein: CARYTGTVSGWFYNEQFF.

Only a few counts were recorded for this clonotype. This sequence joins TRBV7-2 and TRBJ2-7; 14 nucleotides agree with TRBD2. The CDR3 contains 16 residues. Germline V gene data show CDR1 as SGHTA and CDR2 as FQGNSA. V lost 3 bases, J lost 3 bases, and 4 bases stayed unmatched. The chain's CDR3 is CASSLTSGRAGYEQYF. The CDR3 bases are TGTGCCAGCAGCTTGACTAGCGGGAGGGCAGGCTACGAGCAGTACTTC.

This clonotype showed up many times. The chain employs TRBV6-2 or TRBV6-3 and TRBJ1-5, with D unclear. CDR3 size: 13 residues. Per germline, CDR1 MNHEY and CDR2 SVGEGT. Deletions cut 6 bases from V and 5 bases from J, with 11 bases between. CDR3 residues: CASSFSQHQPQHF. The CDR3 region has the DNA TGTGCCAGCAGCTTTTCCCAGCATCAGCCCCAGCATTTT.

This clonotype was detected ten times or more. V usage is TRBV3-1 and J usage is TRBJ2-1; 7 bases match TRBD1. The germline V gene encodes CDR1 LGHDT and CDR2 YNNKEL (reference sequence). With V trimmed by 2 bases and J by 7 bases, 14 bases remained unmatched. The CDR3 loop spans 17 amino acids. CDR3 protein: CASSQTHRQGGFNEQFF. The CDR3 region has the DNA TGTGCCAGCAGCCAAACACATCGACAGGGCGGTTTTAATGAGCAGTTCTTC.

This clonotype was observed a handful of times. The chain recombines TRBV7-8 with TRBJ2-2; 12 positions match TRBD2. Germline V gene lookup returns CDR1 SGHVS and CDR2 FQNEAQ. CDR3 length: 23 residues. Trimming took 0 bases from V and 5 from J; bases not matched to a gene: 22. CDR3 DNA: TGTGCCAGCAGCTTAGCGGGGATTGTGGGAAGGCTAGCGGGAGGGCCGAGGACCGGGGAGCTGTTTTTT. Translated, it gives CASSLAGIVGRLAGGPRTGELFF.

In nucleotides, the CDR3 is TGTGCCAGCAGCTTAGGTCGACTAGTTCGGGGAGATACGCAGTATTTT. It specifies CASSLGRLVRGDTQYF. V is TRBV7-8 and J is TRBJ2-3, with a tentative D call TRBD2 (6 bases). With 1 base removed from V and 5 bases from J, the gap between germline ends came to 16 bases. The CDR3 length is 16 residues. CDR1 SGHVS and CDR2 FQNEAQ come from the germline V gene.

This clonotype has a count of ten or more. V and J are TRBV7-8 and TRBJ2-3; TRBD2 agrees at 11 bases. The CDR3 runs to 17 residues. With V trimmed by 4 bases and J by 0 bases, 6 bases remained unmatched. Germline V gene lookup returns CDR1 SGHVS and CDR2 FQNEAQ. The chain's CDR3 is CASSSLLAGASTDTQYF. The CDR3, as DNA: TGTGCCAGCAGCTCCCTACTAGCGGGAGCTAGCACAGATACGCAGTATTTT.

This chain uses TRBV12-3 or TRBV12-4 with TRBJ2-3; weak D call: TRBD1 (6 bases). Deletions cut 6 bases from V and 2 bases from J, with 18 bases between. The CDR3 contains 16 residues. The CDR3 spells CASRRSGTRSTDTQYF. The CDR3 region has the DNA TGTGCCAGCAGGAGGTCCGGGACAAGGTCCACAGATACGCAGTATTTT.